A single T cell receptor beta chain is shown here with its context. Its specificity is unknown. The source of the sample is a study of cytotoxic CD8 clonotypes in ibrutinib-treated CLL. Study details: The patient breakdown showed roughly 10 relapsed/refractory and some 16 treatment-naive cases, with about 17 IGHV unmutated. Points from the study as a whole: Under treatment, the uncommon public clonotypes either contracted or remained stable. Patients had baseline clonality above age-matched healthy donors, and this clonality moved with circulating CD8+ T-cell counts.

The protocol was immunoSEQ multiplex PCR, while the TCRdb copy is restricted to in-frame clones and leaves out a portion. The sample has 23,000 or so clones; just under 70% are singletons. The origin of this receptor is a human donor with chronic lymphocytic leukemia. Sequencing was performed on PBMCs, taken after 24 months of ibrutinib treatment.

CDR3 coding DNA: TGTGCCAGCAGCCCCCGAAGCGAAGGGACGGGCTACACCTTC. Encoded protein: CASSPRSEGTGYTF. The rearrangement joins TRBV7-9 to TRBJ1-2, with D possibly TRBD1 on 5 matching bases. The germline V and J ends were trimmed by 5 bases and 8 bases, with 18 bases remaining between them. CDR3 size: 14 residues. Germline values: CDR1 SEHNR, CDR2 FQNEAQ (reference sequence).